These 31 T cell receptor beta chains were sequenced from one sample in a study of response to subunit inactivated influenza vaccine. TCRdb reanalysed the RT-PCR reads using MiXCR and keeps one entry per CDR3 protein. The repertoire holds about 780,000 distinct CDR3 sequences, with roughly 20% as singletons. The sample in question was PBMCs from blood, obtained approximately 5 days after vaccination. The receptors come from a man aged 45 to 65 who received an inactivated influenza vaccine.

This clonotype was counted a single time. This chain joins TRBV20-1 and TRBJ2-1; a weak D match, TRBD1 (6 bases). Germline V gene sequence: CDR1 DFQATT, CDR2 SNEGSKA (reference sequence). The CDR3 spans 15 residues. The V and J ends lost 3 bases and 3 bases respectively, with 15 bases between them. The CDR3 DNA follows: TGCAGTGCTAGGTCGACAGGACCCCTCTACAATGAGCAGTTCTTC. Residues: CSARSTGPLYNEQFF.

This clonotype was detected only once. The chain has TRBV6-2 or TRBV6-3 and TRBJ1-1; maybe TRBD1 (5 bases). V lost 3 bases and J lost 1, with 9 bases in between. CDR1 and CDR2 (germline): MNHEY, SVGEGT. The CDR3 is 14 amino acids. DNA of the CDR3: TGTGCCAGCAGTTATACGACAGAGAACACTGAAGCTTTCTTT. It codes for CASSYTTENTEAFF.

This clonotype has more than one count but fewer than ten. The chain combines TRBV4-2 with TRBJ2-2; D is perhaps TRBD1 or TRBD2 (5 bases each). V was shortened by 2 bases and J by 1 base, with 8 bases between the two germline ends. CDR1 is LGHNA, CDR2 YNFKEQ, per germline. CDR3 size: 15 residues. The CDR3 sequence: CASSQTRGNTGELFF. In DNA, the CDR3 is TGTGCCAGCAGCCAAACGAGGGGGAACACCGGGGAGCTGTTTTTT.

There are a few counts of this clonotype. The V call is TRBV10-3, the J call TRBJ2-3, with TRBD2 identical over 13 bases. Trimming took 2 bases from V and 2 from J; bases not matched to a gene: 1. The CDR3 has 16 residues. Germline V lookup: CDR1 ENHRY, CDR2 SYGVKD. The DNA of the CDR3 is TGTGCCATCAGTGAGGGGACTAGCGGGATCACAGATACGCAGTATTTT. It encodes CAISEGTSGITDTQYF.

The genes are TRBV11-2 and TRBJ2-3, with D possibly matching TRBD2 (5 bases). Germline lookup yields CDR1 SGHAT and CDR2 FQNNGV. The CDR3 consists of 14 residues. Trimming shortened V by 7 bases and J by 4 bases, and 15 bases separated the two germline ends. The CDR3 spells CASIPGSWADTQYF. DNA of the CDR3: TGTGCCAGCATCCCGGGGAGTTGGGCAGATACGCAGTATTTT.

This clonotype has just a few counts. The chain couples TRBV7-9 to TRBJ2-7; tentative D call: TRBD2 (6 bases). V was trimmed by 3 bases and J by 3 bases, leaving 12 bases between them. The CDR3 is made up of 14 amino acids. CDR1 is SEHNR, CDR2 FQNEAQ, per germline (reference sequence). CDR3 amino acids: CASSLGGMNYEQYF. The CDR3 coding sequence is TGTGCCAGCAGCTTGGGGGGAATGAACTACGAGCAGTACTTC.

The J gene is TRBJ1-1, the V gene TRBV19; no reliable D call. The CDR3 runs 12 residues. Germline V gives CDR1 LNHDA, CDR2 SQIVND (reference sequence). V lost 4 bases to trimming and J lost 5 bases, with 8 bases between them. CDR3 protein: CASSRMRTEAFF. For the CDR3, the DNA is TGTGCCAGTAGTAGAATGAGGACTGAAGCTTTCTTT.

This clonotype appeared once. The J gene is TRBJ2-2, the V gene TRBV30; D is possibly TRBD2 (5 bases). The V and J ends lost 4 bases and 6 bases respectively, with 12 bases between them. Germline values: CDR1 GTSNPN, CDR2 SVGIG (reference sequence). The CDR3 consists of 13 residues. Here the CDR3 DNA reads TGTGCCTGGAATCGGGGAGTCCCCGGGGAGCTGTTTTTT. Translated: CAWNRGVPGELFF.

There are a few counts of this clonotype. The chain recombines TRBV7-9 with TRBJ1-2, with a tentative D call TRBD1 (5 bases). V was pared by 4 bases and J by 8 bases, with 23 bases between. Germline V gene sequence: CDR1 SEHNR, CDR2 FQNEAQ (reference sequence). This CDR3 is 16 amino acids long. CDR3 amino acids: CASSSRRDGWARGYTF. In DNA, the CDR3 is TGTGCCAGCAGCTCTCGCCGGGACGGTTGGGCGCGGGGCTACACCTTC.

J is TRBJ2-7 and V is TRBV5-1; maybe TRBD1 (5 bases). The V end was cut by 1 base, the J end by 4 bases, with 12 bases between. This CDR3 contains 14 residues. Germline V gives CDR1 SGHRS, CDR2 YFSETQ. The CDR3 DNA follows: TGCGCCAGCAGCTTGAGGGGCAACCAATACGAGCAGTACTTC. Protein product: CASSLRGNQYEQYF.

This rearrangement joins TRBV4-2 to TRBJ2-1; no clear D gene. The CDR3 has 14 residues. Trimming removed 2 bases from V and 0 bases from J, with 5 bases in between. CDR1 and CDR2 (germline): LGHNA, YNFKEQ. CDR3 DNA: TGTGCCAGCAGCCAAATCACCTCCTACAATGAGCAGTTCTTC. This sequence encodes CASSQITSYNEQFF.

V gene TRBV25-1 combines with J gene TRBJ2-7; 7 nucleotides line up with TRBD1. Germline V gene lookup returns CDR1 MGHDK and CDR2 SYGVNS. This CDR3 is 15 amino acids long. V shed 6 bases, J shed 1 base, and the junction held 9 bases outside the gene matches. As DNA, the CDR3 is TGTGCCAGCAGCCCTACAGGGGTTATTTCCTACGAGCAGTACTTC. Translating gives CASSPTGVISYEQYF.

The rearrangement joins TRBV11-2 to TRBJ2-1, with D tentatively TRBD1 or TRBD2 (5 bases each). This CDR3 is built from 19 residues. The germline V gene has CDR1 SGHAT and CDR2 FQNNGV. V was pared by 7 bases and J by 5 bases, with 30 bases between. The CDR3 nucleotides read TGTGCCAGCACCTCAAAGGGGTGGGGGACCAGGACGATTCACAATGAGCAGTTCTTC. Amino acid sequence: CASTSKGWGTRTIHNEQFF.

The V call is TRBV10-3, the J call TRBJ1-2, with D unresolved. This CDR3 has 14 residues. The V gene lost 2 bases and the J gene lost 4 bases, with 11 bases spanning the gap. Per the germline V gene, CDR1 is ENHRY and CDR2 is SYGVKD. The CDR3 bases are TGTGCCATCAGTGAGCTCGGAGGACCCTATGGCTACACCTTC. This encodes CAISELGGPYGYTF.

This clonotype was observed a few times. The rearrangement joins TRBV7-2 to TRBJ2-7, with 7 nucleotides matching TRBD2. This CDR3 contains 14 residues. In germline, CDR1 is SGHTA, CDR2 FQGNSA. V gave up 6 bases and J gave up 4 bases; unmatched junction bases: 9. This CDR3 reads CASRRSSGSYEQYF. In nucleotides, the CDR3 is TGTGCCAGCAGGAGATCTAGCGGTTCGTACGAGCAGTACTTC. Full variable domain (outside the CDR3, taken from reference TRBV7-2 and TRBJ2-7): GAGVSQSPSNKVTEKGKDVELRCDPISGHTALYWYRQSLGQGLEFLIYFQGNSAPDKSGLPSDRFSAERTGGSVSTLTIQRTQQEDSAVYLCASRRSSGSYEQYFGPGTRLTVT.

DNA of the CDR3: TGTGCCAGCAGTCCCCGAACCGCGAGGGGTCACGCCACTGAAGCTTTCTTT. This encodes CASSPRTARGHATEAFF. The chain joins TRBV12-3 or TRBV12-4 to TRBJ1-1; a possible D gene is TRBD1 (5 bases). This CDR3 comprises 17 residues. Trimming removed 5 bases from V and 4 bases from J, with 23 bases in between.

This clonotype was counted only a few times. J is TRBJ1-4 and V is TRBV29-1; tentatively, D is TRBD1 (5 bases). The CDR3 has 13 residues. Germline CDR1 is SQVTM and CDR2 is ANQGSEA. Trimming stripped 6 bases from V and 6 bases from J, with 14 bases between. The CDR3 DNA is TGCAGCGTGGGGGTAGGAGGGGATGAAAAACTGTTTTTT. Translation gives CSVGVGGDEKLFF.

This clonotype was found a few times. The rearrangement joins TRBV6-1 to TRBJ1-3, with unresolved D. The CDR3 spans 16 residues. V lost 5 bases and J 0 bases, leaving 14 bases between the germline ends. Looked up from germline, CDR1 is MNHNS and CDR2 is SASEGT. In DNA form, the CDR3 reads TGTGCCAGCAGTCGACTTGCCTCAGGCTCTGGAAACACCATATATTTT. As protein: CASSRLASGSGNTIYF.

This clonotype was observed a few times. This sequence joins TRBV20-1 and TRBJ2-1; 8 positions match TRBD2. The germline V gene has CDR1 DFQATT and CDR2 SNEGSKA (reference sequence). J gave up 6 bases and V 6 bases, and 13 bases lay outside the gene matches. This CDR3 region has 15 residues. The CDR3 sequence: CSAHDLAGGLNEQFF. The DNA of the CDR3 is TGCAGTGCCCATGATCTAGCGGGTGGCCTCAATGAGCAGTTCTTC.

This clonotype has a count of ten or more. The chain links TRBV25-1 to TRBJ2-7, with 8 bases that match TRBD1. Trimming removed 6 bases from V and 6 bases from J; junction bases left unmatched: 10. The CDR3 has 14 amino acids. Germline values: CDR1 MGHDK, CDR2 SYGVNS. The CDR3 loop reads CASRTGGAASEQYF. The CDR3 DNA is TGTGCCAGCAGAACAGGGGGAGCCGCCTCCGAGCAGTACTTC.

This clonotype was picked up a small number of times. This rearrangement joins TRBV9 to TRBJ1-2, with a possible D match to TRBD1 (5 bases). The ends were cut back, 0 bases at V and 1 base at J, with 13 bases in the middle. Germline CDR1 reads SGDLS; CDR2 reads YYNGEE. This CDR3 has 16 amino acids. The CDR3 bases are TGTGCCAGCAGCGTAGCTGGTGGCAGGGATAACTATGGCTACACCTTC. This translates into CASSVAGGRDNYGYTF.

This clonotype was counted only a few times. This chain links TRBV5-1 with TRBJ2-5, with D unresolved. This CDR3 spans 13 amino acids. Germline V lookup: CDR1 SGHRS, CDR2 YFSETQ. V was clipped by 4 bases and J by 1 base, with 8 bases between them. CDR3 DNA: TGCGCCAGCAGCGACCCGGGCCAAGAGACCCAGTACTTC. Translating it yields CASSDPGQETQYF.

This clonotype has only one observation. The V gene is TRBV24-1, the J gene TRBJ2-2, with 8 positions matching TRBD1. J lost 6 bases, V lost 9 bases, and 8 bases had no gene match. The germline V gene encodes CDR1 KGHDR and CDR2 SFDVKD. The CDR3 is 14 residues long. CDR3: CATGTGGVAGELFF. CDR3 sequence (DNA): TGTGCCACCGGAACAGGGGGAGTCGCCGGGGAGCTGTTTTTT.

This clonotype has more than one count but fewer than ten. The rearrangement links TRBV20-1 to TRBJ2-7; D is perhaps TRBD1 (5 bases). CDR1 and CDR2 from the germline V gene are DFQATT and SNEGSKA (reference sequence). This CDR3 contains 14 residues. V lost 5 bases and J 3 bases, leaving 17 bases between the germline ends. The CDR3 DNA reads TGCAGTGCTTCCCCGACAGCGCGCTACTACGAGCAGTACTTC. Translating gives CSASPTARYYEQYF.

The rearrangement links TRBV6-1 to TRBJ2-3; perhaps D is TRBD1 or TRBD2 (5 bases each). This CDR3 is built from 13 residues. V was cut by 8 bases and J by 2 bases, with 11 bases left in between. Germline lookup yields CDR1 MNHNS and CDR2 SASEGT. The chain's CDR3 is CASGDGNTDTQYF. The CDR3 bases are TGTGCCAGCGGGGACGGAAACACAGATACGCAGTATTTT.

The table lists this clonotype with a few counts. The genes are TRBV20-1 and TRBJ2-3; TRBD2 matches 11 bases. From germline, CDR1 is DFQATT and CDR2 SNEGSKA (reference sequence). V lost 2 bases, J lost 5 bases, and 6 bases stayed unmatched. The CDR3 covers 15 residues. The CDR3 loop is CSARRLAGGGDTQYF. CDR3 bases: TGCAGTGCTAGAAGGCTAGCGGGAGGCGGAGATACGCAGTATTTT.

About this clonotype itself: A read error may account for a junction end that differs from germline. The chain carries TRBV6-2 or TRBV6-3 and TRBJ2-2, with D tentatively TRBD1 (5 bases). The CDR3 totals 12 residues. Per germline, CDR1 MNHEY and CDR2 SVGEGT. The DNA of the CDR3 is TGTGCCAGCAGTTACTTCTCAAAGGGGCTGATTTTT. Protein sequence: CASSYFSKGLIF.

This clonotype has only a few counts. The rearrangement uses TRBV9 and TRBJ1-1; D call uncertain. In germline, CDR1 is SGDLS, CDR2 YYNGEE. This CDR3 region has 12 residues. Trimming removed 4 bases at V and 8 bases at J, with 12 bases between. As DNA, the CDR3 is TGTGCCAGCAGCACTCACTCGGGGGAAGCTTTCTTT. It translates to CASSTHSGEAFF. The full variable domain, rest sourced from reference TRBV9 and TRBJ1-1, is DSGVTQTPKHLITATGQRVTLRCSPRSGDLSVYWYQQSLDQGLQFLIQYYNGEERAKGNILERFSAQQFPDLHSELNLSSLELGDSALYFCASSTHSGEAFFGQGTRLTVV.

This clonotype was observed a handful of times. The V and J genes are TRBV7-9 and TRBJ2-3, with 7 nucleotides matching TRBD1. The CDR3 extends over 15 amino acids. V was clipped by 4 bases and J by 1 base; unmatched bases: 5. The germline gives CDR1 SEHNR, CDR2 FQNEAQ (reference sequence). In DNA, the CDR3 is TGTGCCAGCAGCTCCCGGACAGGACGCACAGATACGCAGTATTTT. Translation: CASSSRTGRTDTQYF.

This clonotype was picked up a small number of times. J is TRBJ2-1 and V is TRBV7-9; no definite D call. The CDR3 loop spans 14 amino acids. Looked up from germline, CDR1 is SEHNR and CDR2 is FQNEAQ (reference sequence). The V end was cut by 4 bases, the J end by 2 bases, with 9 bases between. The CDR3 loop reads CASSWGIPYNEQFF. The DNA for the CDR3 is TGTGCCAGCAGCTGGGGTATCCCCTACAATGAGCAGTTCTTC.

The V gene is TRBV7-6, the J gene TRBJ2-7, with TRBD2 matching over 13 bases. This CDR3 contains 15 residues. Germline V gives CDR1 SGHVS, CDR2 FNYEAQ. The junction had 4 bases not matched to a gene; V was cut back by 5 bases and J by 3 bases. The CDR3 DNA sequence: TGTGCCAGCAGCGACGGGACTAGCGGGGTCTACGAGCAGTACTTC. Protein sequence: CASSDGTSGVYEQYF.